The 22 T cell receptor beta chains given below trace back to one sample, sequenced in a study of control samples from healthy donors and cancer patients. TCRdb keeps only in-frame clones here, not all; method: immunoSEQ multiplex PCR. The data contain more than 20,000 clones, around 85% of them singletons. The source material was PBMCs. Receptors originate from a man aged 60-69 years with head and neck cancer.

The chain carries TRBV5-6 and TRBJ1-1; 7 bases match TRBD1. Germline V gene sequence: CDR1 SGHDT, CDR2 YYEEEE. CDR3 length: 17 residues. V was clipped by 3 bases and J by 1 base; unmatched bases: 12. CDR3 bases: TGTGCCAGCAGCTCCCTGACAGGGACAGTGCAGAACACTGAAGCTTTCTTT. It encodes CASSSLTGTVQNTEAFF. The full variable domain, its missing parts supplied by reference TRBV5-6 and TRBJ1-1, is DAGVTQSPTHLIKTRGQQVTLRCSPKSGHDTVSWYQQALGQGPQFIFQYYEEEERQRGNFPDRFSGHQFPNYSSELNVNALLLGDSALYLCASSSLTGTVQNTEAFFGQGTRLTVV.

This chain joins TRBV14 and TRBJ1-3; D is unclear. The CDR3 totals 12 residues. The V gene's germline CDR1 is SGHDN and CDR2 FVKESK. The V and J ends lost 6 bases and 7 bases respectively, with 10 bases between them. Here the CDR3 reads CASSRNQNTIYF. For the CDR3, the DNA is TGTGCCAGCAGTCGCAATCAGAACACCATATATTTT.

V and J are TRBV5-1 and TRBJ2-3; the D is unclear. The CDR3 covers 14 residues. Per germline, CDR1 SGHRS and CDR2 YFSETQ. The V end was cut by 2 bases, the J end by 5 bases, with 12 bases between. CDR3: CASSFGQDGDTQYF. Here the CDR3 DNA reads TGCGCCAGCAGCTTCGGGCAGGACGGAGATACGCAGTATTTT.

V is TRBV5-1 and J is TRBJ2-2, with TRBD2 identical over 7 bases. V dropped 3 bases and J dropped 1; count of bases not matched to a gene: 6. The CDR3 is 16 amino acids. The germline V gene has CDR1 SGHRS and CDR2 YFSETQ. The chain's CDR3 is CASSWASGLNTGELFF. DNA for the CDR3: TGCGCCAGCAGCTGGGCTAGCGGATTGAACACCGGGGAGCTGTTTTTT.

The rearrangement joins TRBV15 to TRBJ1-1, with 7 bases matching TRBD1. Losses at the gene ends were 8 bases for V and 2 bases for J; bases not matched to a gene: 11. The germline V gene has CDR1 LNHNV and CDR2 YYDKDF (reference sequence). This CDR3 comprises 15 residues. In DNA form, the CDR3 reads TGTGCCACCGTTTTGACAGGGTCCCTTAACACTGAAGCTTTCTTT. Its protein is CATVLTGSLNTEAFF. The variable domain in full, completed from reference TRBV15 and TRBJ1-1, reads DAMVIQNPRYQVTQFGKPVTLSCSQTLNHNVMYWYQQKSSQAPKLLFHYYDKDFNNEADTPDNFQSRRPNTSFCFLDIRSPGLGDTAMYLCATVLTGSLNTEAFFGQGTRLTVV.

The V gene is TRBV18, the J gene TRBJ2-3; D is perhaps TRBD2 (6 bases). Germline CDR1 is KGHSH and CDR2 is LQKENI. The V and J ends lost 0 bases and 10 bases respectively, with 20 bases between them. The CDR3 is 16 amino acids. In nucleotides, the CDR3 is TGTGCCAGCTCACCACCTCCGGGACTCCAAATGCTTTCGCAGTATTTT. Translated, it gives CASSPPPGLQMLSQYF.

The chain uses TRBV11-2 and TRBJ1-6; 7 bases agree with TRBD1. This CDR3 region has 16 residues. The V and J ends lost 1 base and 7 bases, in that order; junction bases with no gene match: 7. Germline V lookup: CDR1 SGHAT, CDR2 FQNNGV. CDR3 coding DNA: TGTGCCAGCAGCTTAGGGGACAGTGGTTACAATTCACCCCTCCACTTT. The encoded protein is CASSLGDSGYNSPLHF.

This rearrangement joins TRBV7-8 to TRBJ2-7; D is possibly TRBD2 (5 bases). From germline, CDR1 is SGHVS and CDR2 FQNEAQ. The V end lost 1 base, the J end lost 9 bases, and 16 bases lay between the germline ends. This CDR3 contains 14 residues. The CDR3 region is CASSLGVGMVGQYV. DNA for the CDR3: TGTGCCAGCAGCTTAGGGGTCGGGATGGTAGGGCAGTACGTC.

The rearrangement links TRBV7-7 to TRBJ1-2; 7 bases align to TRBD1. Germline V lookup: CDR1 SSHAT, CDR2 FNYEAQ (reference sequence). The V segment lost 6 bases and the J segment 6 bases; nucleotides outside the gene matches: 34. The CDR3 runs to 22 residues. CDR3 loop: CASRTPVGPSFRETRGIHGYTF. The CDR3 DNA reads TGTGCCAGCAGAACGCCGGTAGGACCATCCTTCCGAGAAACCAGGGGGATCCATGGCTACACCTTC.

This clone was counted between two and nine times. The CDR3 coding sequence is TGCGCCAGCAGCCAGATGACCGGAGGGGGGAATGAGCAGTTCTTC. It encodes CASSQMTGGGNEQFF. J is TRBJ2-1 and V is TRBV5-1; D possibly matches TRBD1 or TRBD2 (6 bases each). Germline loops: CDR1 SGHRS, CDR2 YFSETQ. V lost 4 bases and J lost 7, with 18 bases in between. The CDR3 runs 15 residues.

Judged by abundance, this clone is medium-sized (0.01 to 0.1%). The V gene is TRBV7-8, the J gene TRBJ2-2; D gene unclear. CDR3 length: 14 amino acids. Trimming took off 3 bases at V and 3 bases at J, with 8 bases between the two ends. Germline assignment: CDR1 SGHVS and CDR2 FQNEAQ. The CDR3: CASSLASYTGELFF. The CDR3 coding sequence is TGTGCCAGCAGCTTGGCTTCCTACACCGGGGAGCTGTTTTTT. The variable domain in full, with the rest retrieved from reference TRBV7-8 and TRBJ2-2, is GAGVSQSPRYKVAKRGQDVALRCDPISGHVSLFWYQQALGQGPEFLTYFQNEAQLDKSGLPSDRFFAERPEGSVSTLKIQRTQQEDSAVYLCASSLASYTGELFFGEGSRLTVL.

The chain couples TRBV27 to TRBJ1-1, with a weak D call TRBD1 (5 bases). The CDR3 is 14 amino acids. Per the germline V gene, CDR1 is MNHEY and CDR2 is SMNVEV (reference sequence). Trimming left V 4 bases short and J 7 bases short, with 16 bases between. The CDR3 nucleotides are TGTGCCAGCAGTTCTTCCCCAGGGTGGGGTGAAGCTTTCTTT. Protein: CASSSSPGWGEAFF.

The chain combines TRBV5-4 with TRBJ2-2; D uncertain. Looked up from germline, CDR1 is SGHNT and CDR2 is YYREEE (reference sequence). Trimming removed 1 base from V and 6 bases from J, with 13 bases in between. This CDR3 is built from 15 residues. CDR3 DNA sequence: TGTGCCAGCAGCTTGCGGGTTTCGGGTGCCGGGGAGCTGTTTTTT. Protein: CASSLRVSGAGELFF. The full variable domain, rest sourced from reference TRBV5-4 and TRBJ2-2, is ETGVTQSPTHLIKTRGQQVTLRCSSQSGHNTVSWYQQALGQGPQFIFQYYREEENGRGNFPPRFSGLQFPNYSSELNVNALELDDSALYLCASSLRVSGAGELFFGEGSRLTVL.

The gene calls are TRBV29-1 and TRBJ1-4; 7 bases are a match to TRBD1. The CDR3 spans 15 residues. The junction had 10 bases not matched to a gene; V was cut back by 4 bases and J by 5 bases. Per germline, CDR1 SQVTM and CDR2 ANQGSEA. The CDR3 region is CSVVGGAKGNEKLFF. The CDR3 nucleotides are TGCAGCGTTGTAGGGGGCGCAAAGGGGAATGAAAAACTGTTTTTT.

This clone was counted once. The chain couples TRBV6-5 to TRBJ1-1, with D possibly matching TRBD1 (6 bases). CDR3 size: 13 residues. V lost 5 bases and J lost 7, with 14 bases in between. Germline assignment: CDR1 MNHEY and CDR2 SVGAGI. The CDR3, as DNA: TGTGCCAGCAGTATGGCAGGGGTCCATGAAGCTTTCTTT. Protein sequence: CASSMAGVHEAFF.

CDR3 in amino acids: CASSLTRGGIQYF. The CDR3 nucleotides are TGTGCCAGCAGTCTTACTAGAGGGGGCATTCAGTACTTC. The V gene is TRBV28, the J gene TRBJ2-4; D possibly corresponds to TRBD1 (6 bases). V gave up 5 bases and J gave up 9 bases, with 14 bases separating them. Per the germline V gene, CDR1 is MDHEN and CDR2 is SYDVKM. The CDR3 runs to 13 residues.

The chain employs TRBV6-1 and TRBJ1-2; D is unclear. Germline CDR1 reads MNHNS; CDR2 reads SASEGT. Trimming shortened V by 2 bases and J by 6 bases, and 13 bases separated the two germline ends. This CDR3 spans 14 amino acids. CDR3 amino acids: CASSELGYRDGYTF. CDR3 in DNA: TGTGCCAGCAGTGAACTTGGCTATCGGGATGGCTACACCTTC.

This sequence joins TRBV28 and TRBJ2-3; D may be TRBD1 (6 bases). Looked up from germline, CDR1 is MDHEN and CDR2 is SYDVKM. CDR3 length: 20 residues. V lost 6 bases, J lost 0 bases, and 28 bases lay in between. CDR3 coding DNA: TGTGCCAGCAGCCCTTTGGGGGCGCGGAAGAGACTTTCTAGCACAGATACGCAGTATTTT. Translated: CASSPLGARKRLSSTDTQYF.

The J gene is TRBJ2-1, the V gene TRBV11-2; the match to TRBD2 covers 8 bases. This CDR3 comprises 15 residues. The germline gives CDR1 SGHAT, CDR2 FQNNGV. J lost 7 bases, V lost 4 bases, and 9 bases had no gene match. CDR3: CASSSSTGGINEQFF. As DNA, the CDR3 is TGTGCCAGCAGCTCCTCCACGGGGGGGATAAATGAGCAGTTCTTC.

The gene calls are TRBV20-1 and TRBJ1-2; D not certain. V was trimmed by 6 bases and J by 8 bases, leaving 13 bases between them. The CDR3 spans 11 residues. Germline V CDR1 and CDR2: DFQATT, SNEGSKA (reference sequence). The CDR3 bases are TGCAGTGCCTATACCGCCGGGGGCTACACCTTC. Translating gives CSAYTAGGYTF.

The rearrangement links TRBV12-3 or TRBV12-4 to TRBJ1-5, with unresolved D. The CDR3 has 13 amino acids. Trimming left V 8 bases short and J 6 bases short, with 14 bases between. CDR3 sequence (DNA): TGTGCCAGCGGGCGGGGTATCGCTCAGCCCCAGCATTTT. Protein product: CASGRGIAQPQHF.

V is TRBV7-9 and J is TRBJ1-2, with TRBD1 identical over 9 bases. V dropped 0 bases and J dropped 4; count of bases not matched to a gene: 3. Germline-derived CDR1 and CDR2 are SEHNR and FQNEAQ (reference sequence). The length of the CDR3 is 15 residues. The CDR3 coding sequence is TGTGCCAGCAGCTTAGCGGGACAGGGATTCTATGGCTACACCTTC. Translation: CASSLAGQGFYGYTF.